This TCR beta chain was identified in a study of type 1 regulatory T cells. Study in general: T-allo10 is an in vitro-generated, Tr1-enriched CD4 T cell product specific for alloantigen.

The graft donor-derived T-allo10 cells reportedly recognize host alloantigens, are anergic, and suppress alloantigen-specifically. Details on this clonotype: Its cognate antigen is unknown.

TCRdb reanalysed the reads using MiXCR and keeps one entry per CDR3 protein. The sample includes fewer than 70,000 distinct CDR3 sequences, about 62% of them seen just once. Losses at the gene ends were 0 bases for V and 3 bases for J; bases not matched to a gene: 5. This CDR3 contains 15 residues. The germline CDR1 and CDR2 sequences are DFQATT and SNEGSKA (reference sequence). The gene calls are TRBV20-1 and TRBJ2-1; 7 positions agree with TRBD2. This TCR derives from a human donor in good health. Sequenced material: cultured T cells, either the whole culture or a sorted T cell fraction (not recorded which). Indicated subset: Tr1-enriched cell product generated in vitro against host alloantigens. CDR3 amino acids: CSARDLAGFYNEQFF. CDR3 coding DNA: TGCAGTGCTAGAGATTTAGCGGGTTTCTACAATGAGCAGTTCTTC.